The 8 T cell receptor beta chains in this list originate from one sample, sequenced in a study of technical replicates of blood from a few donors (TCRdb year 2017). Libraries were built with the immunoSEQ multiplex PCR assay. This immuneACCESS table, as held by TCRdb, lists in-frame sequences with V and J called but not all clones. Of the missing ones, under half trace to an unresolved V gene in checked studies; the others have no known cause. The sample profile shows over 70,000 clones; approximately 96% of them were found once. Jointly, the top ten make up approximately 0.21% of the sample. Sample: T cells isolated from PBMCs. All receptors derive from a human donor in good health.

The V call is TRBV9, the J call TRBJ1-4; 7 bases are a match to TRBD1. Unmatched junction bases numbered 2, after V lost 0 bases and J lost 3 bases. The CDR3 has 15 residues. Germline CDR1 is SGDLS and CDR2 is YYNGEE. In nucleotides, the CDR3 is TGTGCCAGCAGCGTAGGGGACAGATCTAATGAAAAACTGTTTTTT. This translates into CASSVGDRSNEKLFF.

The genes are TRBV7-9 and TRBJ2-7; TRBD1 matches 9 bases. V shed 1 base and J 2 bases; nucleotides not matched to a gene: 3. The CDR3 sequence is 15 residues long. Germline assignment: CDR1 SEHNR and CDR2 FQNEAQ (reference sequence). The CDR3: CASSLGTGDTYEQYF. CDR3 DNA sequence: TGTGCCAGCAGCTTAGGGACAGGGGACACCTACGAGCAGTACTTC.

Here the CDR3 reads CATGEPGLETQYF. CDR3 bases: TGTGCCACCGGGGAACCGGGCTTAGAGACCCAGTACTTC. J is TRBJ2-5 and V is TRBV2; a possible D gene is TRBD2 (5 bases). The CDR3 consists of 13 residues. CDR1 is SNHLY, CDR2 FYNNEI, per germline. Trimming cost V 10 bases and J 4 bases, with 16 bases left between them. The full variable domain, completed using reference TRBV2 and TRBJ2-5, is EPEVTQTPSHQVTQMGQEVILRCVPISNHLYFYWYRQILGQKVEFLVSFYNNEISEKSEIFDDQFSVERPDGSNFTLKIRSTKLEDSAMYFCATGEPGLETQYFGPGTRLLVL.

The chain has TRBV4-2 and TRBJ2-6; D might be TRBD2 (6 bases). CDR3 length equals 19 residues. Looked up from germline, CDR1 is LGHNA and CDR2 is YNFKEQ. V shed 0 bases and J shed 1 base, with 16 bases lying between them. The CDR3 spells CASSQDRGGVSSGANVLTF. CDR3 DNA: TGTGCCAGCAGCCAAGATAGGGGCGGGGTTTCGTCTGGGGCCAACGTCCTGACTTTC.

The V and J genes are TRBV6-1 and TRBJ1-2; unclear D gene. V was clipped by 2 bases and J by 8 bases, with 6 bases between them. The CDR3 totals 11 residues. The germline V gene encodes CDR1 MNHNS and CDR2 SASEGT. Written as DNA, the CDR3 is TGTGCCAGCAGTGAATCGAGGGGCTACACCTTC. Amino acids: CASSESRGYTF.

This clone was observed a handful of times. CDR3 amino acids: CASSAVNTEAFF. The CDR3 DNA sequence: TGCGCCAGCAGTGCCGTTAACACTGAAGCTTTCTTT. This chain joins TRBV10-2 and TRBJ1-1, with D unresolved. Trimming took off 4 bases at V and 2 bases at J, with 5 bases between the two ends. Germline-derived CDR1 and CDR2 are WSHSY and SAAADI. The CDR3 extends over 12 amino acids.

CDR3 sequence: CAWSWQGDQPQHF. CDR3 bases: TGTGCCTGGAGTTGGCAGGGGGATCAGCCCCAGCATTTT. The V call is TRBV30, the J call TRBJ1-5; 7 bases are shared with TRBD1. CDR1 and CDR2 from the germline V gene are GTSNPN and SVGIG (reference sequence). V shed 2 bases and J 5 bases; nucleotides not matched to a gene: 3. The CDR3 has 13 residues.

This clone was seen just once. V and J are TRBV15 and TRBJ1-5; D is perhaps TRBD1 (5 bases). V was pared by 5 bases and J by 2 bases, with 10 bases between. The length of the CDR3 is 14 residues. Germline values: CDR1 LNHNV, CDR2 YYDKDF (reference sequence). CDR3 loop: CATSGPRGNQPQHF. CDR3 bases: TGTGCCACCAGCGGACCCAGGGGCAATCAGCCCCAGCATTTT.